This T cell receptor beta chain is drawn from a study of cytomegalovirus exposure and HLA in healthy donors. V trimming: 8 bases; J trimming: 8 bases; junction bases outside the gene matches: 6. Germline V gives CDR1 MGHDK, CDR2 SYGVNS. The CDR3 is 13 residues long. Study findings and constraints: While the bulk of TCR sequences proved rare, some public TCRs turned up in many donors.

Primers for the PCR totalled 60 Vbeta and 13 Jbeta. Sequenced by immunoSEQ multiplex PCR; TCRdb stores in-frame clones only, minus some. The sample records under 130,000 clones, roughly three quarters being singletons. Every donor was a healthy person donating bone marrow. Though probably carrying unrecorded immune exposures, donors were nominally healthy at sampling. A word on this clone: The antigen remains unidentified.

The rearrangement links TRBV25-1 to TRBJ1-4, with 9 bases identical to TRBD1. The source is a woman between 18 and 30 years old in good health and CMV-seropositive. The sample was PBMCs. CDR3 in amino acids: CASRDRVGEKLFF. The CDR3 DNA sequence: TGTGCCAGCCGGGACAGGGTGGGCGAAAAACTGTTTTTT.